This T cell receptor beta chain was profiled in a study of blood T cell repertoires in COVID-19. Across the whole study: PBMCs, B-cell-depleted T cells, or T cells provided the cDNA or gDNA that made up the material.

Sequencing used immunoSEQ multiplex PCR; TCRdb keeps in-frame clones, though not all of them. The profile covers fewer than 500,000 clones, with approximately 90% appearing a single time and over 4% taken by the ten largest. This CDR3 has 16 amino acids. Germline CDR1 SEHNR, CDR2 FQNEAQ (reference sequence). After removal of 1 base from V and 2 bases from J, the junction contained 6 bases not matched to a gene. The J gene is TRBJ2-5, the V gene TRBV7-9; 8 bases map to TRBD2. The sequenced sample was peripheral blood. This sequence was found in a woman in her thirties with acute or convalescent COVID-19. CDR3 coding DNA: TGTGCCAGCAGCTTAGAGCGGCTAGCGGGTCAAGAGACCCAGTACTTC. Its translation: CASSLERLAGQETQYF.